This TCR beta chain comes out of a study of monozygotic twins with inflammatory bowel disease. Blood was collected, roughly 2.5 ml per donor. Total RNA was isolated from whole blood without T cell sorting. TCRdb re-called the 5' RACE reads and catalogs CDR3 proteins one per entry, DNA excluded. The sample table sets out about 380,000 distinct CDR3 sequences. CDR3 length: 12 amino acids. Germline V gene lookup returns CDR1 MNHEY and CDR2 SVGEGT. The source of this sequence is a human donor with ulcerative colitis or Crohn's disease, or a healthy co-twin of an affected twin (not recorded which). Specimen: blood. The chain has TRBV6-2 or TRBV6-3 and TRBJ2-7. CDR3 region: CASSYPGDEQYF.